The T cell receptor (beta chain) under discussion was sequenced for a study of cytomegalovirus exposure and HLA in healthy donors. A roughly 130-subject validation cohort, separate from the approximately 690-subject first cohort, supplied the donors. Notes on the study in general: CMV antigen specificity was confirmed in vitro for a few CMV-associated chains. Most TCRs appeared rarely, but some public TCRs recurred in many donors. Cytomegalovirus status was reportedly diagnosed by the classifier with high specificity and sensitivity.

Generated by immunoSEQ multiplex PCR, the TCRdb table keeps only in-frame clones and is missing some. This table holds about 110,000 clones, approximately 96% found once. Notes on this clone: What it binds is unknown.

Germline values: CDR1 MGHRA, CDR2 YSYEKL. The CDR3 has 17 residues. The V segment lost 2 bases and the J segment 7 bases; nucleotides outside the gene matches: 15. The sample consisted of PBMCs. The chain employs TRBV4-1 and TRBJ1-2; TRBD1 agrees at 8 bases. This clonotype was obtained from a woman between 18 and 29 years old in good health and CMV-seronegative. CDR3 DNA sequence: TGCGCCAGCAGCCAACCCCTAGGGGACAGGAGGGGCTCTGGCTACACCTTC. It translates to CASSQPLGDRRGSGYTF.